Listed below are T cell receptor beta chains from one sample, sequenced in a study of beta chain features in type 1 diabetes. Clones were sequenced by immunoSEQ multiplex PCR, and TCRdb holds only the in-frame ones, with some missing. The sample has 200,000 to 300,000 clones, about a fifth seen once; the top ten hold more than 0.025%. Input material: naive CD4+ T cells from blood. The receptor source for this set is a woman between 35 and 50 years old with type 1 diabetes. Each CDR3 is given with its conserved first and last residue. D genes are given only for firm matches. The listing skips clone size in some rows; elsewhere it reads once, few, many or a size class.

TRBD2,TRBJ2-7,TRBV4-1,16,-,CASSQVLVGEGYEQYF,TGCGCCAGCAGCCAAGTGCTGGTGGGGGAGGGATACGAGCAGTACTTC
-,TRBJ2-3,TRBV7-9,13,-,CASRLGPTDTQYF,TGTGCCAGCAGGCTGGGCCCCACAGATACGCAGTATTTT
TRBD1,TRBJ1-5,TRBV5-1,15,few,CASSPTGEYNQPQHF,TGCGCCAGCAGCCCGACAGGGGAGTACAATCAGCCCCAGCATTTT
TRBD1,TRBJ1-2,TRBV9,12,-,CASSATGDGYTF,TGTGCCAGCAGCGCTACAGGGGATGGCTACACCTTC
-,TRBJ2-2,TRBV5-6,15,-,CASSLEGGATGELFF,TGTGCCAGCAGCTTGGAAGGCGGGGCCACCGGGGAGCTGTTTTTT
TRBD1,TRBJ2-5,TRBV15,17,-,CATSRTAWDSGQETQYF,TGTGCCACCAGCAGGACTGCTTGGGACAGCGGCCAGGAGACCCAGTACTTC
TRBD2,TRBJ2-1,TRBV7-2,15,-,CASSWTSGFYNEQFF,TGTGCCAGCAGCTGGACTAGCGGCTTCTACAATGAGCAGTTCTTC
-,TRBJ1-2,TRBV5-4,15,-,CASSRTDRNNYGYTF,TGTGCCAGCAGTCGAACAGACAGGAATAACTATGGCTACACCTTC
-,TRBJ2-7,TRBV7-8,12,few,CASSSYPYEQYF,TGTGCCAGCAGCTCCTACCCCTACGAGCAGTACTTC
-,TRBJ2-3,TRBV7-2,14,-,CASSLAQGPDTQYF,TGTGCCAGCAGCTTAGCGCAGGGGCCAGATACGCAGTATTTT
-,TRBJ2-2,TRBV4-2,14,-,CASSQDTRPGELFF,TGTGCCAGCAGCCAAGATACCAGGCCCGGGGAGCTGTTTTTT
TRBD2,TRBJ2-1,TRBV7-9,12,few,CASSSGGNEQFF,TGTGCCAGCAGCTCGGGGGGCAATGAGCAGTTCTTC
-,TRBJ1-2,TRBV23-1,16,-,CASSQPGQLFNYGYTF,TGCGCCAGCAGTCAACCTGGACAGTTGTTTAACTATGGCTACACCTTC
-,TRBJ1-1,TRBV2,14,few,CASSEAGAGTEAFF,TGTGCCAGCAGTGAGGCGGGGGCGGGCACTGAAGCTTTCTTT
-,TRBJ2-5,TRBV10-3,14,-,CAISLDSIQETQYF,TGTGCCATCAGTTTAGACTCTATACAAGAGACCCAGTACTTC
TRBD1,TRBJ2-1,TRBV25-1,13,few,CASTRQGNNEQFF,TGTGCCAGCACCAGACAGGGCAACAATGAGCAGTTCTTC
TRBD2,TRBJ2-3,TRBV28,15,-,CASSPRGSGVDTQYF,TGTGCCAGCAGTCCCCGGGGTAGCGGGGTGGATACGCAGTATTTT
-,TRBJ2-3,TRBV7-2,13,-,CASSREGGDTQYF,TGTGCCAGCAGCCGGGAAGGGGGAGATACGCAGTATTTT
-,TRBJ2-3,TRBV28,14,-,CASTGGDHTDTQYF,TGTGCCAGCACCGGCGGGGACCACACAGATACGCAGTATTTT
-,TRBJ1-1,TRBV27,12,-,CASSSRGFEAFF,TGTGCCAGCAGTTCGCGCGGATTCGAAGCTTTCTTT
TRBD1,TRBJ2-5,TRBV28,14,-,CASSPDRVQETQYF,TGTGCCAGCAGTCCAGACAGGGTACAAGAGACCCAGTACTTC
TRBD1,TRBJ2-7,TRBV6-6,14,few,CASSFSDRGYEQYF,TGTGCCAGCAGCTTCTCTGACAGGGGCTACGAGCAGTACTTC
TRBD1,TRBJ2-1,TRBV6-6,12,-,CASSGTGDEQFF,TGTGCCAGCAGTGGGACAGGGGATGAGCAGTTCTTC
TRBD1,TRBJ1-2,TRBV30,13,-,CAWVEGQQYGYTF,TGTGCCTGGGTCGAGGGACAGCAGTATGGCTACACCTTC
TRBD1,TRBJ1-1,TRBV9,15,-,CASSPRTGLSTEAFF,TGTGCCAGCAGCCCCCGGACAGGGTTGTCCACTGAAGCTTTCTTT
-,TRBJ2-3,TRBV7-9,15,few,CASSLAGPSTDTQYF,TGTGCCAGCAGCTTAGCGGGCCCGAGCACAGATACGCAGTATTTT
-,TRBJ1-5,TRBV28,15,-,CASSPEGRPDQPQHF,TGTGCCAGCAGTCCCGAGGGCCGGCCAGATCAGCCCCAGCATTTT
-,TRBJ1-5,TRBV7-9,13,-,CASSFEAGQPQHF,TGTGCCAGCAGCTTCGAAGCGGGGCAGCCCCAGCATTTT
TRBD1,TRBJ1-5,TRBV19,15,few,CASSRDRGRNQPQHF,TGTGCCAGTAGCAGGGACAGGGGAAGGAATCAGCCCCAGCATTTT
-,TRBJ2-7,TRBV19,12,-,CASRGRYYEQYF,TGTGCCAGTAGGGGGAGATACTACGAGCAGTACTTC
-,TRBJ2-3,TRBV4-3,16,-,CASSQEGKGRTDTQYF,TGCGCCAGCAGCCAAGAGGGAAAGGGGCGGACAGATACGCAGTATTTT
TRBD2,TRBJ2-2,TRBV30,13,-,CAWTSGNTGELFF,TGTGCCTGGACTAGCGGGAACACCGGGGAGCTGTTTTTT
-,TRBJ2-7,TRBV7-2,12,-,CASSLLAHEQYF,TGTGCCAGCAGCCTTTTGGCCCACGAGCAGTACTTC
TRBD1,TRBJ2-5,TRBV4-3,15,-,CASSQGTGLSKTQYF,TGCGCCAGCAGCCAAGGGACAGGTCTTTCGAAGACCCAGTACTTC
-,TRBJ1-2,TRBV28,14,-,CASRTHGGVYGYTF,TGTGCCAGCAGGACCCACGGGGGGGTCTATGGCTACACCTTC
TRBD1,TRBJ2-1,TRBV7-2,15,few,CASSLGTGQWNEQFF,TGTGCCAGCAGCTTAGGGACAGGGCAATGGAATGAGCAGTTCTTC
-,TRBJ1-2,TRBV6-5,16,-,CASSYQRDAGFNGYTF,TGTGCCAGCAGTTACCAACGTGACGCGGGATTCAATGGCTACACCTTC
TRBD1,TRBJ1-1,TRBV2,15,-,CASSELTGGYTEAFF,TGTGCCAGCAGTGAACTCACAGGGGGCTACACTGAAGCTTTCTTT
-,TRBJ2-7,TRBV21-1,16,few,CASSINRGFWNYEQYF,TGTGCCAGCAGCATTAACAGGGGTTTCTGGAACTACGAGCAGTACTTC